This T cell receptor beta chain derives from a study of OX40 agonist ivuxolimab in advanced cancers. Study-wide background: Hepatocellular carcinoma, melanoma, renal cell or head and neck cancer affected the dose-escalation patients. Of the participants, 35% to 50% had some prior anti-PD-1, anti-PD-L1 or anti-CTLA-4 therapy, which was allowed. Study findings and constraints: Expanded clones were, on average, more numerous among CD8+ T cells than CD4+.

Per the germline V gene, CDR1 is LNHDA and CDR2 is SQIVND (reference sequence). Trimming pared 5 bases from V and 4 bases from J, leaving 8 bases between. This CDR3 spans 13 amino acids. This table comes from immunoSEQ multiplex PCR, and its TCRdb copy is limited to in-frame clones, with some not included. The data contain some 80,000 clones, about 84% of them singletons. A word on this clone: Antigen unknown.

The specimen was CD4+ or CD8+ T cells sorted from blood, collected in a trial of the OX40 agonist ivuxolimab. This clonotype originated in an adult with an advanced solid tumor such as melanoma, head and neck, liver or kidney cancer. The rearrangement joins TRBV19 to TRBJ2-2; D is unresolved. The CDR3: CASSPQSTGELFF. The CDR3 DNA is TGTGCCAGTAGTCCACAGAGCACCGGGGAGCTGTTTTTT.